This TCR beta chain is from a study of blood T cell repertoires in COVID-19. Study details: Donors in the United States, Italy and Spain gave samples during acute or convalescent COVID-19. T cells, B-cell-depleted T cells, or PBMCs supplied cDNA or gDNA.

Original data processing: Reference gene primers were amplified, and this amplification served to estimate nucleated cell counts. Profiling relied on immunoSEQ multiplex PCR, and the TCRdb table lists in-frame clones only, not all of them. V and J calls and clone size are those listed in that table; D and trimming were worked out from the DNA. The data contain around 40,000 clones, roughly three quarters of them singletons. The length of the CDR3 is 13 residues. Germline V CDR1 and CDR2: LGHDT, YNNKEL (reference sequence). V was pared by 5 bases and J by 4 bases, with 3 bases of the junction left unmatched.

The sequence was obtained from a woman older than 75 with acute or convalescent COVID-19. V usage is TRBV3-1 (or the pseudogene TRBV3-2) and J usage is TRBJ1-1; 8 bases are a match to TRBD1. The sample taken for sequencing was peripheral blood. This CDR3 reads CASSSTGGTEAFF. DNA for the CDR3: TGTGCCAGCAGCTCTACAGGGGGCACTGAAGCTTTCTTT.